A selection of T cell receptor beta chains follows, all from one sample in a study of T cell responses to AZD1222 COVID-19 vaccine. TCRdb's copy holds only in-frame clones and misses some; the assay was immunoSEQ multiplex PCR. The sample lists over 120,000 clones; around 90% were seen once. The sample consisted of peripheral blood, taken on day 0 of AZD1222 vaccination. These receptors came from an adult in good health. CDR3s include the opening cysteine and the closing phenylalanine or tryptophan. A D gene is named only where the DNA matches it firmly. Clone size is shown for a subset of rows, as once, few, many or a class of expanded clone.

>-|TRBJ2-3|-|TRBV4-1
TGCGCCAGCAACGACCGGGCGGGTACGTCCAATACGCAGTATTTT
CASNDRAGTSNTQYF
>-|TRBJ2-7|TRBD2|TRBV7-6
TGTGCCAGCAGCCGTGCGTCAAGCGGGGATCCTATTTACGAGCAGTACTTC
CASSRASSGDPIYEQYF
>-|TRBJ1-3|-|TRBV7-6
TGTGCCAGCAGCCAGAGAATGTGGGCCGGAAACACCATATATTTT
CASSQRMWAGNTIYF
>-|TRBJ1-4|-|TRBV28
TGTGCCAGCACTAGGAATGAAAAACTGTTTTTT
CASTRNEKLFF
>-|TRBJ1-2|-|TRBV6-5
TGTGCCAGCAGTTACACTACTGGGCAGCCCTATGGCTACACCTTC
CASSYTTGQPYGYTF
>few|TRBJ2-7|-|TRBV5-4
TGTGCCAGCAGCCAGAACAGGGACGGCTACGAGCAGTACTTC
CASSQNRDGYEQYF
>-|TRBJ2-1|-|TRBV5-1
TGCGCCAGCAGCCAAGCTCCATACAATGAGCAGTTCTTC
CASSQAPYNEQFF
>-|TRBJ2-6|-|TRBV6-6
TGTGCCAGCAGTTATTCTCCCCAAGCCTTGACTTTC
CASSYSPQALTF
>-|TRBJ2-3|-|TRBV28
TGTGCCAGCAGTTCCCCCTTTGAGCGGAGGCTGGCAGATACGCAGTATTTT
CASSSPFERRLADTQYF
>-|TRBJ2-1|-|TRBV7-9
TGTGCCAGCAGCTTATGGGGTGAGCAGTTCTTC
CASSLWGEQFF
>-|TRBJ1-5|TRBD1|TRBV7-2
TGTGCCAGCAGCTCAGAGGGACAGAATTCTCAGCCCCAGCATTTT
CASSSEGQNSQPQHF